One and the same sample provided the 14 T cell receptor beta chains below, sequenced in a study of T cells in Graves' hyperthyroidism and ophthalmopathy. TCR beta CDR3 regions were amplified from RNA. Carried out on the TCR CDR3, a first-round RT-PCR used the HTBI primer set. From the multiplex PCR reads, TCRdb called clonotypes with MiXCR, one entry per CDR3 protein. The repertoire includes 600,000 or so distinct CDR3 sequences, about half of them detected once, and approximately 8.2% sits in the top ten. Sample: peripheral blood or thyroid tissue (not recorded which). These receptors were collected from a woman between 18 and 29 years old with Graves' hyperthyroidism.

The rearrangement joins TRBV6-5 to TRBJ1-5, with 7 nucleotides matching TRBD1. V was clipped by 6 bases and J by 10 bases; unmatched bases: 9. Germline V gene data show CDR1 as MNHEY and CDR2 as SVGAGI. CDR3 size: 13 residues. CDR3: CASRARGNSPQHF. As DNA, the CDR3 is TGTGCCAGCAGGGCCAGGGGGAATTCACCCCAGCATTTT.

In this sample, this clonotype turned up many times. The chain links TRBV2 to TRBJ1-1; D remains ambiguous. In germline, CDR1 is SNHLY, CDR2 FYNNEI. Trimming pared 3 bases from V and 11 bases from J, leaving 7 bases between. This CDR3 is 10 amino acids long. CDR3 region: CASSDYWAFF. The CDR3 bases are TGTGCCAGCAGTGACTACTGGGCTTTCTTT.

This rearrangement joins TRBV19 to TRBJ1-3; D is possibly TRBD1 (5 bases). The V end lost 9 bases, the J end lost 9 bases, and 18 bases lay between the germline ends. Per germline, CDR1 LNHDA and CDR2 SQIVND (reference sequence). This CDR3 spans 13 amino acids. The CDR3 region is CASSLATGGTIYF. In DNA form, the CDR3 reads TGTGCCAGCAGCTTAGCGACTGGGGGCACCATATATTTT.

The chain recombines TRBV20-1 with TRBJ2-5; D is tentatively TRBD1 or TRBD2 (7 bases each). Germline V lookup: CDR1 DFQATT, CDR2 SNEGSKA (reference sequence). CDR3 length equals 15 residues. V was shortened by 3 bases and J by 5 bases, with 19 bases between the two germline ends. The CDR3 region has the DNA TGCAGTGCTAGTCCGGGGGGTAGGGGGCGGGAGACCCAGTACTTC. It encodes CSASPGGRGRETQYF.

The chain carries TRBV7-9 and TRBJ1-2; D call uncertain. Germline CDR1 reads SEHNR; CDR2 reads FQNEAQ (reference sequence). This CDR3 is 13 amino acids long. The V end was cut by 1 base, the J end by 2 bases, with 5 bases between. The DNA for the CDR3 is TGTGCCAGCAGCTTAGGGAACAACTATGGCTACACCTTC. Amino acid sequence: CASSLGNNYGYTF.

This clonotype was counted ten times or more. The chain couples TRBV2 to TRBJ2-5; 9 nucleotides agree with TRBD1. V shed 6 bases and J 2 bases; nucleotides not matched to a gene: 1. Germline V lookup: CDR1 SNHLY, CDR2 FYNNEI. The CDR3 sequence is 13 residues long. The CDR3 DNA reads TGTGCCAGCAGACAGGGGGCTCAAGAGACCCAGTACTTC. Amino acid sequence: CASRQGAQETQYF. The entire variable domain, with the rest obtained from reference TRBV2 and TRBJ2-5, is as follows: EPEVTQTPSHQVTQMGQEVILRCVPISNHLYFYWYRQILGQKVEFLVSFYNNEISEKSEIFDDQFSVERPDGSNFTLKIRSTKLEDSAMYFCASRQGAQETQYFGPGTRLLVL.

This clonotype was seen many times. V is TRBV7-9 and J is TRBJ2-7; TRBD2 agrees at 12 bases. CDR3 length equals 15 residues. CDR1 SEHNR and CDR2 FQNEAQ come from the germline V gene (reference sequence). V lost 5 bases to trimming and J lost 4 bases; unmatched junction nucleotides: 6. CDR3 nucleotides: TGTGCCAGCAGCCCAAGACTAGCGGGAGCTTACGAGCAGTACTTC. It yields the protein CASSPRLAGAYEQYF. Full variable domain (missing parts from reference TRBV7-9 and TRBJ2-7): DTGVSQNPRHKITKRGQNVTFRCDPISEHNRLYWYRQTLGQGPEFLTYFQNEAQLEKSRLLSDRFSAERPKGSFSTLEIQRTEQGDSAMYLCASSPRLAGAYEQYFGPGTRLTVT.

The chain is built from TRBV9 and TRBJ2-2; no firm D call. The CDR3 is 15 residues long. CDR1 and CDR2 from the germline V gene are SGDLS and YYNGEE. The germline V and J ends were trimmed by 0 bases and 7 bases, with 13 bases remaining between them. The CDR3 coding sequence is TGTGCCAGCAGCGTAGATTCCGACGGCATCGGGGAGCTGTTTTTT. Protein: CASSVDSDGIGELFF.

This clonotype was observed a handful of times. This chain connects TRBV9 to TRBJ1-1; D remains ambiguous. With 4 bases removed from V and 4 bases from J, the gap between germline ends came to 14 bases. The CDR3 loop spans 14 amino acids. Germline assignment: CDR1 SGDLS and CDR2 YYNGEE. In DNA, the CDR3 is TGTGCCAGCAGCTTGGAAGGGTCGGGCACTGAAGCTTTCTTT. This codes for CASSLEGSGTEAFF.

The chain has TRBV19 and TRBJ2-3, with a weak D call TRBD1 (6 bases). The CDR3 consists of 13 residues. Germline V CDR1 and CDR2: LNHDA, SQIVND (reference sequence). V lost 8 bases and J 0 bases, leaving 9 bases between the germline ends. The DNA for the CDR3 is TGTGCCAGTGGACAGACTAGCACAGATACGCAGTATTTT. This codes for CASGQTSTDTQYF.

V usage is TRBV2 and J usage is TRBJ2-7; 7 nucleotides agree with TRBD1. Germline assignment: CDR1 SNHLY and CDR2 FYNNEI. J was trimmed by 6 bases and V by 5 bases; bases with no gene match: 4. The CDR3 covers 12 residues. DNA for the CDR3: TGTGCCAGCAGTCCCGGGACAGTCGAGCAGTACTTC. Amino acids: CASSPGTVEQYF.

The chain joins TRBV20-1 to TRBJ1-1, with D tentatively TRBD1 (6 bases). In germline, CDR1 is DFQATT, CDR2 SNEGSKA (reference sequence). CDR3 length: 14 residues. Trimming took off 0 bases at V and 4 bases at J, with 12 bases between the two ends. CDR3 in amino acids: CSARDWTVSTEAFF. The CDR3 nucleotides read TGCAGTGCTAGAGATTGGACAGTAAGCACTGAAGCTTTCTTT.

This clonotype came up once. The V gene is TRBV15, the J gene TRBJ1-5; D unresolved. Trimming cost V 3 bases and J 5 bases, with 11 bases left between them. The CDR3 totals 14 residues. In germline, CDR1 is LNHNV, CDR2 YYDKDF (reference sequence). The CDR3 DNA is TGTGCCACCAGCAGTGGGTCTGGTGATCAGCCCCAGCATTTT. Its protein product is CATSSGSGDQPQHF.

The chain couples TRBV7-9 to TRBJ2-7; the match to TRBD1 covers 8 bases. The V segment lost 3 bases and the J segment 2 bases; nucleotides outside the gene matches: 12. Germline values: CDR1 SEHNR, CDR2 FQNEAQ (reference sequence). The CDR3 is 17 amino acids. The CDR3 protein is CASSFSLRDRSTYEQYF. The DNA for the CDR3 is TGTGCCAGCAGCTTTAGTCTCCGGGACAGGTCGACCTACGAGCAGTACTTC.